This T cell receptor (beta chain) was recorded in a study of beta chain features in type 1 diabetes. Study-wide findings and caveats: cDNA sequencing could over-represent cells with high TCR expression.

This clone was counted only a few times. Its specificity is unknown. Sequenced material consisted of expressed TCRB transcripts (all of the isolated RNA was reverse transcribed). Sequenced by immunoSEQ multiplex PCR; TCRdb stores in-frame clones only, minus some. Here the sample spans roughly 350,000 clones, approximately 10% being singletons. The CDR3 sequence is 16 residues long. Looked up from germline, CDR1 is MGHDK and CDR2 is SYGVNS. Trimming removed 1 base from V and 0 bases from J, with 12 bases in between. The chain links TRBV25-1 to TRBJ1-2; the D gene is possibly TRBD1 (5 bases). This clonotype was sampled from a woman aged 30 to 39 in good health. The specimen was naive CD4+ T cells from blood. The CDR3 is CASSEFETASNYGYTF. CDR3 DNA: TGTGCCAGCAGTGAATTTGAGACAGCTTCTAACTATGGCTACACCTTC.